The subject of this entry is one T cell receptor (beta chain). Its antigen is not known. Co-extracting RNA and DNA was done with roughly 17-32 mg of unsorted bulk tissue as input. The data are from a study of tumor-infiltrating lymphocytes in primary liver carcinoma. Overall study context: Between 4.2 and 10 cm across, the tumors were all of stage T1-T3 N0M0.

The CDR3 covers 15 residues. Germline assignment: CDR1 SGHNT and CDR2 YENEEA. Starting material of around 490 ng total RNA yielded TCR beta cDNA via a constant-region primer. Sequencing libraries for TCR beta derived from three nested multiplex PCR rounds that used slightly modified ARM-PCR. In the first two PCR rounds, TRBV1-TRBV30 forward primers were paired with a C-beta reverse primer, and each round lasted roughly 10 cycles. TCRdb called the multiplex PCR reads again in MiXCR, with one record for every CDR3 protein. This table has about 210,000 distinct CDR3 sequences, around four fifths appearing once. Study-wide results and caveats: Paired tumor-adjacent and tumor-blood samples overlapped less than tumor region pairs did. Only around 7.5-25% of top clones occurred in all five tumor regions.

Sequencing was done on a sample of tumor tissue from primary liver carcinoma. This TCR was sampled from a man in his forties with primary liver carcinoma and hepatitis B virus infection. The rearrangement uses TRBV11-3 and TRBJ2-7; D could derive from TRBD1 or TRBD2 (6 bases each). CDR3 nucleotide sequence: TGTACTAGCAGCTTATATCCCGGGACACCCTACGAGCAGTACTTC. Its protein is CTSSLYPGTPYEQYF. The variable domain in full, with the rest retrieved from reference TRBV11-3 and TRBJ2-7, is EAGVVQSPRYKIIEKKQPVAFWCNPISGHNTLYWYLQNLGQGPELLIRYENEEAVDDSQLPKDRFSAERLKGVDSTLKIQPAELGDSAVYLCTSSLYPGTPYEQYFGPGTRLTVT.